What follows are 2 T cell receptor beta chains derived from one specimen sequenced in a study of control samples from healthy donors and cancer patients. Data came from immunoSEQ multiplex PCR; TCRdb stores just in-frame clones and leaves some out. The table lists roughly 370,000 clones, around 90% of them singletons. The source material was PBMCs. The receptors derive from a man aged 35-49 years with head and neck cancer.

This clone has more than one count but fewer than ten. The chain uses TRBV6-5 and TRBJ1-2; the match to TRBD1 covers 11 bases. The length of the CDR3 is 15 residues. The V segment lost 7 bases and the J segment 7 bases; nucleotides outside the gene matches: 11. Germline CDR1 is MNHEY and CDR2 is SVGAGI. The CDR3 protein is CASKPMDRGRIGYTF. Written as DNA, the CDR3 is TGTGCCAGCAAACCCATGGACAGGGGGCGGATTGGCTACACCTTC.

The chain joins TRBV7-2 to TRBJ1-2, with D perhaps matching TRBD1 (5 bases). There are 14 residues in the CDR3. Germline CDR1 and CDR2: SGHTA and FQGNSA. Trimming pared 2 bases from V and 8 bases from J, leaving 15 bases between. CDR3 region: CASSLKSGAGGYTF. The DNA of the CDR3 is TGTGCCAGCAGCTTAAAGAGCGGGGCAGGGGGCTACACCTTC.